Listed below are T cell receptor beta chains from one sample, sequenced in a study of T cells in Graves' hyperthyroidism and ophthalmopathy. One entry per CDR3 protein results from TCRdb running MiXCR on the multiplex PCR reads. The table shows around 500,000 distinct CDR3 sequences, with over 13% occurring only once. Material for sequencing was blood. The receptor set was obtained from a woman between 18 and 30 years old with Graves' hyperthyroidism. CDR3s include the opening cysteine and the closing phenylalanine or tryptophan. D genes are given only for firm matches. Clone size is stated in some rows and not others, as once, few, many or a class when expanded.

d_call j_call v_call clone_size cdr3_aa cdr3_nt
TRBD2 TRBJ2-1 TRBV19 few CASREPSGMVNEQFF TGTGCCAGTAGAGAACCTAGCGGGATGGTAAATGAGCAGTTCTTC
. TRBJ1-4 TRBV11-1 many CASSLDSFDEKLFF TGTGCCAGCAGCCTGGACAGCTTTGATGAAAAACTGTTTTTT
TRBD2 TRBJ2-1 TRBV20-1 . CSALGLAGASSYNEQFF TGCAGTGCTCTTGGACTAGCGGGAGCCAGCTCCTACAATGAGCAGTTCTTC
. TRBJ2-5 TRBV6-1 . CASNRETQYF TGTGCCAGCAATCGGGAGACCCAGTACTTC
TRBD1 TRBJ1-1 TRBV18 few CASSPARSRGPNTEAFF TGTGCCAGCTCACCAGCCCGAAGCAGGGGGCCGAACACTGAAGCTTTCTTT
. TRBJ2-7 TRBV20-1 few CSASPPGTTYEQYF TGCAGTGCTAGCCCTCCGGGGACAACTTACGAGCAGTACTTC
. TRBJ1-1 TRBV20-1 . CSATPPGGLNTEAFF TGCAGTGCTACCCCTCCCGGGGGCTTAAACACTGAAGCTTTCTTT
. TRBJ2-2 TRBV9 many CASSPSAEVELFF TGTGCCAGCAGTCCCAGCGCGGAGGTGGAGCTGTTTTTT
TRBD2 TRBJ2-2 TRBV25-1 few CASSPPGTSGKGPAGELFF TGTGCCAGCAGTCCACCAGGGACTAGCGGGAAAGGGCCGGCCGGGGAGCTGTTTTTT
. TRBJ1-2 TRBV6-1 many CASTYVGRHNGYTF TGTGCCAGCACCTACGTTGGACGGCACAATGGCTACACCTTC
. TRBJ2-1 TRBV6-5 . CASNRVYEQFF TGTGCCAGCAACAGGGTTTACGAGCAGTTCTTC
. TRBJ1-1 TRBV29-1 many CSVRVPLREAFF TGCAGCGTTCGGGTACCGCTGCGAGAAGCTTTCTTT
TRBD1 TRBJ1-5 TRBV6-1 . CASRTGIRDQPQHF TGTGCCAGCAGGACAGGGATTAGGGATCAGCCCCAGCATTTT
TRBD2 TRBJ2-1 TRBV10-2 . CASSEASGRYEQFF TGCGCCAGCAGTGAGGCTAGCGGGAGGTACGAGCAGTTCTTC
TRBD1 TRBJ2-7 TRBV20-1 many CSARHQGAYEQYF TGCAGTGCTAGGCACCAGGGGGCCTACGAGCAGTACTTC
TRBD2 TRBJ2-1 TRBV5-8 few CASSWRGVSGRPNEQFF TGTGCCAGCAGCTGGCGCGGAGTGAGCGGGAGACCCAATGAGCAGTTCTTC
. TRBJ1-1 TRBV18 many CASSPPMVGRTEAFF TGTGCCAGCTCACCACCGATGGTTGGAAGGACTGAAGCTTTCTTT
TRBD2 TRBJ2-1 TRBV4-1 . CASGRERGNEQFF TGCGCCAGCGGGCGGGAGCGCGGCAATGAGCAGTTCTTC